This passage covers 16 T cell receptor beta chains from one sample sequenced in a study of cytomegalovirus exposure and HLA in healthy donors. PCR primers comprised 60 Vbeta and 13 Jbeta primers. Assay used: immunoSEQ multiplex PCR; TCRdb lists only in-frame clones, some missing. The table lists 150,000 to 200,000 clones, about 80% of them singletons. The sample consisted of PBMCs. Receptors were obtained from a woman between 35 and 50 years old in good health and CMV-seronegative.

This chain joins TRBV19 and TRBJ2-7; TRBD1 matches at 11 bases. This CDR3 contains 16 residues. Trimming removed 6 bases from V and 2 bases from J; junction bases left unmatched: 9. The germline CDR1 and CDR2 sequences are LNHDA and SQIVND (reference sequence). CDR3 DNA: TGTGCCAGTAGACCAGCTCCGGGACAGGGGGCCTACGAGCAGTACTTC. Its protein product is CASRPAPGQGAYEQYF. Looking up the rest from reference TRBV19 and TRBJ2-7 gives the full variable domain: DGGITQSPKYLFRKEGQNVTLSCEQNLNHDAMYWYRQDPGQGLRLIYYSQIVNDFQKGDIAEGYSVSREKKESFPLTVTSAQKNPTAFYLCASRPAPGQGAYEQYFGPGTRLTVT.

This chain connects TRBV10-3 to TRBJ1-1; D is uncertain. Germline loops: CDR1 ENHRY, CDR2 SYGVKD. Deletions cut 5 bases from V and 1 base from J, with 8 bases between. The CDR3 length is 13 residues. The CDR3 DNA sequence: TGTGCCATCAGTAATCAGGAGAACACTGAAGCTTTCTTT. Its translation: CAISNQENTEAFF.

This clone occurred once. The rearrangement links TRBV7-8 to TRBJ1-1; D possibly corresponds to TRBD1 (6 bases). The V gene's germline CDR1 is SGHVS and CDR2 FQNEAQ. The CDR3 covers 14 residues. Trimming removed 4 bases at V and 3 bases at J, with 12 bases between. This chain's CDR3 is CASSYTGSDTEAFF. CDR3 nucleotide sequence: TGTGCCAGCAGCTACACAGGGAGCGACACTGAAGCTTTCTTT.

CDR3 region: CASSFWRGDTDTQYF. Here the CDR3 DNA reads TGTGCCAGCAGCTTTTGGCGGGGGGACACAGATACGCAGTATTTT. V and J are TRBV7-2 and TRBJ2-3, with 8 bases identical to TRBD2. Germline CDR1 SGHTA, CDR2 FQGNSA. The CDR3 runs to 15 residues. V shed 3 bases and J 2 bases; nucleotides not matched to a gene: 4.

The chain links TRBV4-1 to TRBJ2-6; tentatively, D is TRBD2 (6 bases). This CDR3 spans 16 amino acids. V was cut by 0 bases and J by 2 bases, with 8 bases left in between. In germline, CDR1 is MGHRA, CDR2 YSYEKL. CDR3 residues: CASSQDWGAGANVLTF. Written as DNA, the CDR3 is TGCGCCAGCAGCCAAGATTGGGGGGCTGGGGCCAACGTCCTGACTTTC.

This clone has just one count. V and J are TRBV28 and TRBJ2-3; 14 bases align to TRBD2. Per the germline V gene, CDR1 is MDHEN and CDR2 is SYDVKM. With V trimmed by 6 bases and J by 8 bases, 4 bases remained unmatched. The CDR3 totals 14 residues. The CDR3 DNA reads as TGTGCCAGCAGCCCCGGGACTAGCGGGAGTACGCAGTATTTT. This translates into CASSPGTSGSTQYF.

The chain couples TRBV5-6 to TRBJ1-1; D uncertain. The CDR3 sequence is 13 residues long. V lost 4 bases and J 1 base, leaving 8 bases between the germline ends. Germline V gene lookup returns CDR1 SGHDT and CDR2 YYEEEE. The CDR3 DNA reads TGTGCCAGCAGCACCGGGTGGAACACTGAAGCTTTCTTT. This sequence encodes CASSTGWNTEAFF. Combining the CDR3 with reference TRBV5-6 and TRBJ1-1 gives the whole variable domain DAGVTQSPTHLIKTRGQQVTLRCSPKSGHDTVSWYQQALGQGPQFIFQYYEEEERQRGNFPDRFSGHQFPNYSSELNVNALLLGDSALYLCASSTGWNTEAFFGQGTRLTVV.

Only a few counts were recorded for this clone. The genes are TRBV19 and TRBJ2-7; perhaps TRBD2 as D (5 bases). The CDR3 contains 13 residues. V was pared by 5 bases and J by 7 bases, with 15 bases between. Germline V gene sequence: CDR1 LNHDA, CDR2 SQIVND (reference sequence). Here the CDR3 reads CASSVGRGVEQYF. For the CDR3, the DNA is TGTGCCAGTAGTGTGGGCCGGGGAGTTGAGCAGTACTTC.

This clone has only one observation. The CDR3 coding sequence is TGTGCCAGCAGCTTAGCGCCCGGACTATCCTACGAGCAGTACTTC. Protein sequence: CASSLAPGLSYEQYF. The chain carries TRBV7-2 and TRBJ2-7, with D perhaps matching TRBD2 (6 bases). This CDR3 is 15 amino acids long. V dropped 0 bases and J dropped 1 base, with 10 bases sitting between them. The germline V gene encodes CDR1 SGHTA and CDR2 FQGNSA.

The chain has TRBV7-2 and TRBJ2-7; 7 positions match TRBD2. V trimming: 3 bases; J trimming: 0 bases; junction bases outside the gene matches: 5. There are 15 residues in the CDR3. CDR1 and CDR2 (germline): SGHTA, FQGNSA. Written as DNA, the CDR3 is TGTGCCAGCAGCTTGGGGGGGGTGATCTCCTACGAGCAGTACTTC. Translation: CASSLGGVISYEQYF.

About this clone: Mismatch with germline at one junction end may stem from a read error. CDR3 region: CSSSLTLPNTEAFF. CDR3 coding DNA: TGTTCCAGCAGCTTAACCCTACCGAACACTGAAGCTTTCTTT. V and J are TRBV7-9 and TRBJ1-1; the D is unclear. Per the germline V gene, CDR1 is SEHNR and CDR2 is FQNEAQ (reference sequence). This CDR3 is built from 14 residues. Complete variable domain (other parts from reference TRBV7-9 and TRBJ1-1): DTGVSQNPRHKITKRGQNVTFRCDPISEHNRLYWYRQTLGQGPEFLTYFQNEAQLEKSRLLSDRFSAERPKGSFSTLEIQRTEQGDSAMYLCSSSLTLPNTEAFFGQGTRLTVV.

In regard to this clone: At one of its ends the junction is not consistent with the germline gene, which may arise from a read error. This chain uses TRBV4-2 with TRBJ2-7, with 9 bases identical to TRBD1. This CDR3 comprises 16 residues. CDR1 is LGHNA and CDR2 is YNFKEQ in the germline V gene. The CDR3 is CASTQDLGQGRLEQYF. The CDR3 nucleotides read TGTGCCAGCACCCAAGACCTAGGACAGGGGAGGCTCGAGCAGTACTTC.

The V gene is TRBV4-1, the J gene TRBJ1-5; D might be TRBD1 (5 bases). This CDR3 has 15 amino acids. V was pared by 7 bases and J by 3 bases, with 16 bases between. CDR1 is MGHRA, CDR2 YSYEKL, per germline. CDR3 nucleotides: TGCGCCAGCAACCACAACCAGGGAACCAATCAGCCCCAGCATTTT. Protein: CASNHNQGTNQPQHF.

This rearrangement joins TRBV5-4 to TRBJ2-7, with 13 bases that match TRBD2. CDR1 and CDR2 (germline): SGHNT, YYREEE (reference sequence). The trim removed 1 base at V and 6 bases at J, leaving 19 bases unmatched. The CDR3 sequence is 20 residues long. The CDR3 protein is CASSLRGLAGDGSNTSEQYF. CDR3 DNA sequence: TGTGCCAGCAGCTTGAGAGGACTAGCGGGAGATGGGTCTAATACCTCCGAGCAGTACTTC.

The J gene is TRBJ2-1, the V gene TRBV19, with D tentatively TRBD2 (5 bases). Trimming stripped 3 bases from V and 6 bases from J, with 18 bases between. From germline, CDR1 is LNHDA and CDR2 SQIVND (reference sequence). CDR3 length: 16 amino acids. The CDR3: CASSIARRGVFNEQFF. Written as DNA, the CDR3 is TGTGCCAGTAGTATTGCTCGTCGGGGAGTATTCAATGAGCAGTTCTTC.

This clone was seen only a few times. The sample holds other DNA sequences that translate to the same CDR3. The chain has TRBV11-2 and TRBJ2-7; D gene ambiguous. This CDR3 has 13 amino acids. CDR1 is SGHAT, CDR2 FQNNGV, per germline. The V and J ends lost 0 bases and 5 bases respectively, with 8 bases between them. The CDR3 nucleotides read TGTGCCAGCAGCTTAGATCGAGGTGACGAGCAGTACTTC. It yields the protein CASSLDRGDEQYF.